This is a list of T cell receptor beta chains from one sample in a study of tissue T cells after allogeneic stem cell transplantation. The protocol was immunoSEQ multiplex PCR, while the TCRdb copy is restricted to in-frame clones and leaves out a portion. Among about 43,000 clones listed, around nine tenths were seen once. The sequencing here drew on blood, taken before transplantation. The receptors come from a woman between 40 and 69 years old who later had graft-versus-host disease after an allogeneic stem cell transplant. Both conserved end residues are part of each CDR3. The D gene is left open where the match is weak. Rows may omit the clone size; those that give it use once, few, many or a size class.

d_gene	v_gene	j_gene	abundance	CDR3aa	CDR3nt
NA	TRBV6-6	TRBJ1-5	NA	CASSYRTSRNQPQHF	TGTGCCAGCAGTTACCGGACATCCCGCAATCAGCCCCAGCATTTT
NA	TRBV6-1	TRBJ1-1	NA	CASSDGTPRTEAFF	TGTGCCAGCAGTGACGGGACCCCCAGGACTGAAGCTTTCTTT
TRBD2	TRBV5-1	TRBJ2-2	once	CASSSPGLANTGELFF	TGCGCCAGCAGCTCCCCGGGACTAGCGAACACCGGGGAGCTGTTTTTT
NA	TRBV12-3/TRBV12-4	TRBJ1-5	NA	CASSPGLNQPQHF	TGTGCCAGCAGTCCTGGCTTAAATCAGCCCCAGCATTTT
NA	TRBV9	TRBJ2-1	NA	CASSPGISYNEQFF	TGTGCCAGCAGTCCAGGGATCTCCTACAATGAGCAGTTCTTC
NA	TRBV19	TRBJ2-4	few	CASSMPLGGRPQNIQYF	TGTGCCAGTAGTATGCCCCTCGGGGGAAGACCCCAAAACATTCAGTACTTC
NA	TRBV6-1	TRBJ1-4	NA	CASSSGGTNEKLFF	TGTGCCAGCAGTTCGGGTGGAACTAATGAAAAACTGTTTTTT
TRBD2	TRBV2	TRBJ2-3	NA	CASGSILAGVSDTQYF	TGTGCCAGCGGGTCAATCTTAGCGGGAGTCTCAGATACGCAGTATTTT
NA	TRBV28	TRBJ1-2	few	CASSLSGGNYGYTF	TGTGCCAGCAGTTTATCTGGCGGAAACTATGGCTACACCTTC
TRBD2	TRBV6-2/TRBV6-3	TRBJ2-1	NA	CASSRLTSGSYNEQFF	TGTGCCAGCAGTCGCCTGACTAGCGGGAGCTACAATGAGCAGTTCTTC
NA	TRBV27	TRBJ1-5	NA	CASSPAGRAGQPQHF	TGTGCCAGCAGTCCGGCAGGAAGGGCCGGGCAGCCCCAGCATTTT
NA	TRBV6-5	TRBJ1-3	NA	CASSYSMRNTIYF	TGTGCCAGCAGTTACTCCATGAGAAACACCATATATTTT
NA	TRBV28	TRBJ1-4	NA	CASSFNDPGLNEKLFF	TGTGCCAGCAGTTTTAACGACCCAGGACTGAATGAAAAACTGTTTTTT
NA	TRBV27	TRBJ2-1	NA	CASSLWEVGTNEQFF	TGTGCCAGCAGTTTATGGGAGGTTGGAACCAATGAGCAGTTCTTC
NA	TRBV19	TRBJ2-3	NA	CASTPVLGDTQYF	TGTGCCAGTACCCCCGTCCTAGGGGATACGCAGTATTTT
TRBD1	TRBV6-2/TRBV6-3	TRBJ2-1	NA	CASSPGGVEQFF	TGTGCCAGCAGCCCAGGGGGCGTGGAGCAGTTCTTC
TRBD2	TRBV6-5	TRBJ2-3	NA	CASSHSGLAGEKYF	TGTGCCAGCAGTCACTCGGGACTAGCGGGAGAAAAGTATTTT
NA	TRBV30	TRBJ2-2	NA	CAWSSGGTGELFF	TGTGCCTGGAGTTCCGGCGGGACCGGGGAGCTGTTTTTT
NA	TRBV28	TRBJ2-7	NA	CASSTILSSYEQYF	TGTGCCAGCAGTACAATCTTGAGCTCCTACGAGCAGTACTTC
TRBD1	TRBV19	TRBJ1-2	NA	CASSNQLAAGGKGYTF	TGTGCCAGTAGTAACCAACTGGCGGCAGGGGGTAAGGGCTACACCTTC
NA	TRBV3-1/TRBV3-2	TRBJ2-2	once	CASSHGRAGELFF	TGTGCCAGCAGCCACGGACGGGCCGGGGAGCTGTTTTTT
TRBD2	TRBV5-4	TRBJ2-3	NA	CASSLGLAGGTDTQYF	TGTGCCAGCAGCTTGGGGCTAGCGGGGGGCACAGATACGCAGTATTTT
TRBD1	TRBV18	TRBJ1-5	NA	CASSRQGPNQPQHF	TGTGCCAGCTCGCGACAGGGTCCCAATCAGCCCCAGCATTTT
TRBD1	TRBV5-1	TRBJ2-2	NA	CASSAGTGRTGELFF	TGCGCCAGCAGCGCCGGGACAGGGCGGACCGGGGAGCTGTTTTTT
TRBD2	TRBV4-3	TRBJ2-5	NA	CASSQGTSVETQYF	TGCGCCAGCAGCCAGGGGACTAGCGTCGAGACCCAGTACTTC
TRBD1	TRBV18	TRBJ1-5	once	CASSPPGTGNQPQHF	TGTGCCAGCTCACCCCCCGGGACAGGGAATCAGCCCCAGCATTTT
NA	TRBV11-2	TRBJ1-3	NA	CASSLVDSPPGNTIYF	TGTGCCAGCAGCTTAGTTGACAGTCCCCCTGGAAACACCATATATTTT
NA	TRBV6-1	TRBJ1-2	NA	CASSNQGINYGYTF	TGTGCCAGCAGTAACCAGGGCATCAACTATGGCTACACCTTC
NA	TRBV7-2	TRBJ1-1	NA	CASSPTKGANTEAFF	TGTGCCAGCAGCCCAACTAAAGGAGCGAACACTGAAGCTTTCTTT
TRBD2	TRBV7-9	TRBJ2-7	NA	CASSLAEAYEQYF	TGTGCCAGCAGCCTAGCGGAGGCCTACGAGCAGTACTTC
NA	TRBV7-8	TRBJ1-1	NA	CASSPIGTEAFF	TGTGCCAGCAGCCCGATAGGGACTGAAGCTTTCTTT
TRBD1	TRBV5-1	TRBJ1-2	NA	CASSLQGAFYGYTF	TGCGCCAGCAGCTTGCAGGGGGCGTTCTATGGCTACACCTTC
TRBD1	TRBV5-5	TRBJ1-1	NA	CASRPTGGVTEAFF	TGTGCCAGCAGACCCACAGGGGGCGTCACTGAAGCTTTCTTT
NA	TRBV19	TRBJ1-5	NA	CASHTDTESGTISNQPQHF	TGTGCCAGCCACACTGACACTGAATCCGGGACAATTAGCAATCAGCCCCAGCATTTT
NA	TRBV24-1	TRBJ2-7	NA	CATSDFGSYEQYF	TGTGCCACCAGTGATTTTGGGAGCTACGAGCAGTACTTC
TRBD1	TRBV11-3	TRBJ2-5	NA	CASSTRTGVQETQYF	TGTGCCAGCAGCACAAGGACAGGAGTTCAAGAGACCCAGTACTTC
NA	TRBV14	TRBJ1-1	NA	CASTKTGRLNTEAFF	TGTGCCAGCACTAAGACGGGGCGGCTGAACACTGAAGCTTTCTTT
TRBD2	TRBV18	TRBJ2-5	NA	CASSPRLAGAETQYF	TGTGCCAGCTCACCACGGCTAGCGGGAGCCGAGACCCAGTACTTC
NA	TRBV27	TRBJ1-4	NA	CASSLSRRNEKLFF	TGTGCCAGCAGTTTATCCCGGCGGAATGAAAAACTGTTTTTT
TRBD1	TRBV15	TRBJ1-2	NA	CATSPGTGGRNYGYTF	TGTGCCACCAGCCCCGGGACAGGGGGCCGTAACTATGGCTACACCTTC
NA	TRBV6-2/TRBV6-3	TRBJ2-3	medium-sized	CASSQESDTQYF	TGTGCCAGCAGCCAGGAATCAGATACGCAGTATTTT
NA	TRBV5-1	TRBJ2-3	NA	CASSLVRFNLRGDTQYF	TGCGCCAGCAGCTTGGTTCGGTTTAACCTCAGGGGAGATACGCAGTATTTT
NA	TRBV5-1	TRBJ1-1	NA	CASRRVGTLNTEAFF	TGCGCCAGCAGGCGGGTCGGGACACTAAACACTGAAGCTTTCTTT
NA	TRBV24-1	TRBJ2-2	NA	CATSSDANTGELFF	TGTGCCACCTCCTCTGACGCGAACACCGGGGAGCTGTTTTTT
TRBD2	TRBV7-9	TRBJ2-1	NA	CASSYPPSGSKNEQFF	TGTGCCAGCAGTTACCCCCCCAGCGGGAGTAAGAATGAGCAGTTCTTC
TRBD2	TRBV7-8	TRBJ2-2	NA	CASSSGGGTGELFF	TGTGCCAGCAGCTCGGGGGGGGGCACCGGGGAGCTGTTTTTT
NA	TRBV6-5	TRBJ2-3	NA	CASRATRSTDTQYF	TGTGCCAGCAGGGCCACGCGAAGCACAGATACGCAGTATTTT
NA	TRBV19	TRBJ2-7	NA	CASSIGAPAYEQYF	TGTGCCAGTAGTATAGGGGCCCCCGCCTACGAGCAGTACTTC
NA	TRBV28	TRBJ1-2	once	CASSLAAVTNYGYTF	TGTGCCAGCAGTTTAGCGGCGGTAACTAACTATGGCTACACCTTC